This TCR beta chain is drawn from a study of blood T cell repertoires in COVID-19. On the study more broadly: COVID-19 samples, acute and convalescent, were from the United States, Italy and Spain. The cDNA or gDNA used as material had been derived from T cells, B-cell-depleted T cells, or PBMCs.

The CDR3 runs 15 residues. V was shortened by 4 bases and J by 7 bases, with 20 bases between the two germline ends. Looked up from germline, CDR1 is SGHNT and CDR2 is YYREEE (reference sequence). Source study methods: Nucleated cell number was recorded as an estimate derived from reference gene primer amplification. Here immunoSEQ multiplex PCR was the method, and the copy in TCRdb shows in-frame clones only, minus some. V, J and clone size are taken as reported in that table, and D and trimming were inferred from the DNA itself. The table shows about 210,000 clones, with 80% to 90% occurring only once.

The V and J genes are TRBV5-4 and TRBJ1-2; a weak D match, TRBD1 (5 bases). This sequence originates from a woman aged 50 to 60 with active or convalescent COVID-19. Source material: peripheral blood. The CDR3 sequence: CASSPDPRERTGYTF. The DNA of the CDR3 is TGTGCCAGCAGCCCCGACCCCAGGGAAAGAACTGGCTACACCTTC. Filled out from reference TRBV5-4 and TRBJ1-2, the complete variable domain reads ETGVTQSPTHLIKTRGQQVTLRCSSQSGHNTVSWYQQALGQGPQFIFQYYREEENGRGNFPPRFSGLQFPNYSSELNVNALELDDSALYLCASSPDPRERTGYTFGSGTRLTVV.